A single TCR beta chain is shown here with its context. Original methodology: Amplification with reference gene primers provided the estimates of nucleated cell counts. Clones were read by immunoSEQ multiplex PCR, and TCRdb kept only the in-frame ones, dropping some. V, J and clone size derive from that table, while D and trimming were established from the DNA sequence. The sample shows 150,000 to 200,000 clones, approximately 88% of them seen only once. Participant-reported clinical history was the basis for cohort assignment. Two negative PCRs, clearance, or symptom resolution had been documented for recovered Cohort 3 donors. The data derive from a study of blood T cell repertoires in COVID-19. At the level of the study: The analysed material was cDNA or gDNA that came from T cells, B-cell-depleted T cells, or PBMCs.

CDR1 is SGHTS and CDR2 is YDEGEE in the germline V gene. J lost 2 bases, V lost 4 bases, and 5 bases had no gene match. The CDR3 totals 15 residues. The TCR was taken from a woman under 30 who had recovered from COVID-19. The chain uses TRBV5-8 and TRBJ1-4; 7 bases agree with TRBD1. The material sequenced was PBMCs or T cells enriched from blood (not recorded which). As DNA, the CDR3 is TGTGCCAGCAGCACCTCGGGACAGACTAATGAAAAACTGTTTTTT. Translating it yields CASSTSGQTNEKLFF.